The source of this T cell receptor (beta chain) is a study of shared clonotypes between healthy human individuals. This clone was counted a few times. The table came from immunoSEQ multiplex PCR; TCRdb's copy has only in-frame clones and leaves some out. The data contain more than 850,000 clones, around three quarters of them singletons. The CDR3 contains 14 residues. The germline gives CDR1 SGHRS, CDR2 YFSETQ. Trimming removed 6 bases from V and 4 bases from J; junction bases left unmatched: 8. The source of this sequence is a man aged 18 to 30 in good health. Some clones in this sample may be carry-over from other donors' samples. The chain employs TRBV5-1 and TRBJ2-5; TRBD1 matches at 8 bases. Sequenced: memory CD4+ T cells from PBMCs. Specified subset: CD45RA-negative fraction. CDR3 DNA: TGCGCCAGCAACAACGGACAGGGAGGAGAGACCCAGTACTTC. Translating gives CASNNGQGGETQYF.